A single sample gave rise to the 27 T cell receptor beta chains below, sequenced in a study of T cell responses to AZD1222 COVID-19 vaccine (dated by TCRdb to the early 2020s). Read against the paper, the sample's time point label means: about 28 days (+/-7) after the second vaccine dose. The library was made by the immunoSEQ multiplex PCR assay. TCRdb re-hosts the immuneACCESS table, in-frame sequences only. Its copies lack some clones; in the studies checked, an unresolved V gene accounts for under half of them, and the cause for the rest is not known. Across this sample there are 43,000 or so clones, with roughly 87% seen only once. The ten largest make up approximately 40% of the sample. The sample here was peripheral blood, taken 28 days after the second AZD1222 dose. Receptor source: an adult who received the AZD1222 COVID-19 vaccine.

The V call is TRBV6-6, the J call TRBJ1-5, with D possibly TRBD1 on 6 matching bases. This CDR3 comprises 14 residues. Germline CDR1 is MNHNY and CDR2 is SVGAGI (reference sequence). Trimming took 6 bases from V and 3 from J, leaving 12 bases between them. For the CDR3, the DNA is TGTGCCAGCAGGGCGGGGGGGGCCAATCAGCCCCAGCATTTT. It encodes CASRAGGANQPQHF.

This clone occurred once. The J gene is TRBJ1-1, the V gene TRBV5-1; 7 positions match TRBD1. V shed 1 base and J 4 bases; nucleotides not matched to a gene: 4. Germline V gives CDR1 SGHRS, CDR2 YFSETQ. The CDR3 spans 14 residues. The CDR3: CASSLYRGSTEAFF. The CDR3 DNA reads as TGCGCCAGCAGCTTGTACAGGGGAAGCACTGAAGCTTTCTTT.

This clone was seen more than once but under ten times. The rearrangement links TRBV27 to TRBJ2-7; D possibly corresponds to TRBD1 (5 bases). The CDR3 spans 14 residues. V gave up 7 bases and J gave up 0 bases, with 13 bases separating them. The germline V gene encodes CDR1 MNHEY and CDR2 SMNVEV (reference sequence). The CDR3 DNA reads as TGTGCCAGCAAACAACAGGTGAGCTCCTACGAGCAGTACTTC. This gives the protein CASKQQVSSYEQYF.

The rearrangement joins TRBV4-1 to TRBJ2-3; 7 bases align to TRBD2. Trimming at V came to 0 bases and at J to 1 base, leaving 4 bases not matched to a gene. CDR1 MGHRA and CDR2 YSYEKL come from the germline V gene. This CDR3 spans 16 amino acids. The CDR3: CASSQDGSGGTDTQYF. The DNA of the CDR3 is TGCGCCAGCAGCCAAGACGGGAGCGGGGGCACAGATACGCAGTATTTT.

The rearrangement uses TRBV29-1 and TRBJ2-1, with 8 bases aligning to TRBD2. The V gene's germline CDR1 is SQVTM and CDR2 ANQGSEA. Unmatched junction bases numbered 12, after V lost 7 bases and J lost 10 bases. The CDR3 is 13 residues long. The CDR3 DNA sequence: TGCAGCGGGGAGCTAGCGGGTGCTAGGGAGCAGTTCTTC. It codes for CSGELAGAREQFF.

This chain uses TRBV10-1 with TRBJ1-2; 7 bases agree with TRBD1. V shed 3 bases, J shed 4 bases, and the junction held 2 bases outside the gene matches. The V gene's germline CDR1 is WNHNN and CDR2 SYGVQD (reference sequence). The CDR3 runs 13 residues. CDR3 in DNA: TGCGCCAGCAGTGACCGGACAGGCTATGGCTACACCTTC. The encoded protein is CASSDRTGYGYTF.

The chain joins TRBV5-6 to TRBJ2-3, with 12 bases identical to TRBD2. CDR1 SGHDT and CDR2 YYEEEE come from the germline V gene. This CDR3 region has 19 residues. Unmatched junction bases numbered 8, after V lost 0 bases and J lost 0 bases. The CDR3 region has the DNA TGTGCCAGCAGCTTGGACCTAGCGGGGGGGCAGTCGAGCACAGATACGCAGTATTTT. This gives the protein CASSLDLAGGQSSTDTQYF.

V gene TRBV18 combines with J gene TRBJ2-1, with 9 bases aligning to TRBD1. The J segment lost 7 bases and the V segment lost 3 bases, leaving 7 bases of the junction unmatched. CDR1 KGHSH and CDR2 LQKENI come from the germline V gene. The CDR3 totals 15 residues. CDR3 sequence: CASSPRGTGQNEQFF. CDR3 DNA sequence: TGTGCCAGCTCACCCAGAGGGACAGGGCAGAATGAGCAGTTCTTC.

The V call is TRBV7-2, the J call TRBJ2-3; no firm D call. The germline V gene encodes CDR1 SGHTA and CDR2 FQGNSA. Trimming removed 0 bases from V and 3 bases from J, with 1 base in between. The CDR3 is 12 residues long. The CDR3 sequence is CASSLATDTQYF. CDR3 bases: TGTGCCAGCAGCTTAGCGACAGATACGCAGTATTTT.

Here the CDR3 reads CASSQGPDRMNTEAFF. The CDR3 coding sequence is TGCGCCAGCAGCCAAGGCCCTGACAGGATGAACACTGAAGCTTTCTTT. The chain couples TRBV4-1 to TRBJ1-1; TRBD1 might be the D (6 bases). With 1 base removed from V and 0 bases from J, the gap between germline ends came to 12 bases. CDR1 is MGHRA, CDR2 YSYEKL, per germline. CDR3 size: 16 residues.

The chain couples TRBV6-6 to TRBJ1-5, with 11 positions matching TRBD1. CDR3 size: 17 residues. Unmatched junction bases numbered 15, after V lost 5 bases and J lost 9 bases. Germline-derived CDR1 and CDR2 are MNHNY and SVGAGI (reference sequence). The DNA of the CDR3 is TGTGCCAGCAGTCCATACGGGACAGGGGGTGCCCGCCGGCCCCAGCATTTT. The encoded protein is CASSPYGTGGARRPQHF.

The chain has TRBV7-2 and TRBJ2-3; 9 positions agree with TRBD2. The V gene's germline CDR1 is SGHTA and CDR2 FQGNSA. V dropped 0 bases and J dropped 6; count of bases not matched to a gene: 4. CDR3 length equals 15 residues. The CDR3 nucleotides read TGTGCCAGCAGCTTAGCGCGGGGGGGCTGGGATACGCAGTATTTT. Amino acid sequence: CASSLARGGWDTQYF.

The chain combines TRBV7-2 with TRBJ1-5; D not certain. The CDR3 extends over 14 amino acids. V dropped 5 bases and J dropped 1 base, with 9 bases sitting between them. Germline-derived CDR1 and CDR2 are SGHTA and FQGNSA. The CDR3 region has the DNA TGTGCCAGCAGCCCTCTTGGGAGCAATCAGCCCCAGCATTTT. Its protein is CASSPLGSNQPQHF.

The genes are TRBV7-9 and TRBJ1-3; 8 bases fit TRBD1. V dropped 5 bases and J dropped 0; count of bases not matched to a gene: 9. Germline V CDR1 and CDR2: SEHNR, FQNEAQ (reference sequence). CDR3 length: 17 residues. CDR3 in amino acids: CASSLPTGDFSGNTIYF. CDR3 DNA: TGTGCCAGCAGCCTCCCGACAGGGGATTTCTCTGGAAACACCATATATTTT.

The V and J genes are TRBV5-8 and TRBJ2-5; D not resolved. The V and J ends lost 3 bases and 1 base respectively, with 7 bases between them. CDR1 SGHTS and CDR2 YDEGEE come from the germline V gene. CDR3 length: 13 residues. CDR3 loop: CASSYDTQETQYF. CDR3 DNA sequence: TGTGCCAGCAGCTACGACACCCAAGAGACCCAGTACTTC.

The chain has TRBV3-1 (or the pseudogene TRBV3-2) and TRBJ1-6; the D is unclear. The CDR3 contains 13 residues. Germline-derived CDR1 and CDR2 are LGHDT and YNNKEL (reference sequence). The germline V and J ends were trimmed by 7 bases and 6 bases, with 10 bases remaining between them. CDR3 nucleotide sequence: TGTGCCAGCATCGGCACGCTTAATTCACCCCTCCACTTT. Protein product: CASIGTLNSPLHF.

J is TRBJ2-7 and V is TRBV10-3; the match to TRBD1 covers 10 bases. The J segment lost 3 bases and the V segment lost 2 bases, leaving 4 bases of the junction unmatched. CDR1 ENHRY and CDR2 SYGVKD come from the germline V gene. This CDR3 contains 15 residues. CDR3 protein: CAISEGTGVFYEQYF. Written as DNA, the CDR3 is TGTGCCATCAGTGAGGGGACAGGGGTCTTCTACGAGCAGTACTTC.

J is TRBJ1-2 and V is TRBV6-5; TRBD1 matches 8 bases. The V gene's germline CDR1 is MNHEY and CDR2 SVGAGI. V trimming: 5 bases; J trimming: 1 base; junction bases outside the gene matches: 6. CDR3 length: 15 amino acids. CDR3 nucleotide sequence: TGTGCCAGCAGTCCAGGGACAGGACATAACTATGGCTACACCTTC. This gives the protein CASSPGTGHNYGYTF.

The chain uses TRBV5-8 and TRBJ1-6; D ambiguous. Germline V CDR1 and CDR2: SGHTS, YDEGEE. This CDR3 is built from 11 residues. Trimming removed 7 bases at V and 14 bases at J, with 13 bases between. CDR3 loop: CASGLVGALHF. The DNA of the CDR3 is TGTGCCAGCGGACTAGTCGGGGCCCTCCACTTT.

This clone was recorded once. This chain connects TRBV7-2 to TRBJ1-2; D possibly corresponds to TRBD1 (6 bases). The CDR3 runs 15 residues. CDR1 is SGHTA and CDR2 is FQGNSA in the germline V gene. V was pared by 4 bases and J by 2 bases, with 14 bases between. CDR3 nucleotides: TGTGCCAGCAGCTCCCCGTCGGGGGCAAACTATGGCTACACCTTC. Amino acid sequence: CASSSPSGANYGYTF. Using reference TRBV7-2 and TRBJ1-2 for the parts outside the CDR3, the full variable domain is GAGVSQSPSNKVTEKGKDVELRCDPISGHTALYWYRQSLGQGLEFLIYFQGNSAPDKSGLPSDRFSAERTGGSVSTLTIQRTQQEDSAVYLCASSSPSGANYGYTFGSGTRLTVV.

This chain's CDR3 is CASRTSGGDNEQFF. The CDR3, as DNA: TGTGCCAGCCGGACTAGCGGGGGAGACAATGAGCAGTTCTTC. This sequence joins TRBV25-1 and TRBJ2-1, with TRBD2 matching over 13 bases. Per germline, CDR1 MGHDK and CDR2 SYGVNS. This CDR3 has 14 amino acids. Trimming at V came to 8 bases and at J to 5 bases, leaving 3 bases not matched to a gene.

As DNA, the CDR3 is TGTGCCAGTAGACAGGAGCTATATGGCTACACCTTC. This translates into CASRQELYGYTF. This sequence joins TRBV6-5 and TRBJ1-2, with a tentative D call TRBD1 (6 bases). V was clipped by 9 bases and J by 5 bases, with 13 bases between them. Per germline, CDR1 MNHEY and CDR2 SVGAGI. The CDR3 runs to 12 residues.

J is TRBJ2-3 and V is TRBV18, with D hard to call. This CDR3 spans 14 amino acids. V dropped 3 bases and J dropped 7 bases, with 14 bases sitting between them. Germline V lookup: CDR1 KGHSH, CDR2 LQKENI. The CDR3 loop is CASSPDSGDYTQYF. In DNA form, the CDR3 reads TGTGCCAGCTCACCTGATTCAGGTGATTATACGCAGTATTTT.

This clone was counted a few times. V and J are TRBV12-2 and TRBJ1-1; TRBD1, as called in the table, went unchecked against the DNA. TRBV12-2 is a known pseudogene. This CDR3 region has 14 residues. DNA of the CDR3: TGTGCAAGTCGCTTTGACAGGGGTGCGACTGAAGCTTTCTTT. This gives the protein CASRFDRGATEAFF.

The V call is TRBV21-1, the J call TRBJ1-2; TRBD1 is the table's D call, not checked against the DNA. TRBV21-1 is labeled a pseudogene. The CDR3 length is 16 residues. DNA of the CDR3: TGTGCCAGCAGCACGGGACAGGGGGCCACTAACTATGGCTACACCTTC. Translated, it gives CASSTGQGATNYGYTF.

The J gene is TRBJ2-7, the V gene TRBV7-9, with 8 bases lining up with TRBD1. V lost 2 bases, J lost 5 bases, and 2 bases stayed unmatched. From germline, CDR1 is SEHNR and CDR2 FQNEAQ (reference sequence). This CDR3 is 13 amino acids long. CDR3 sequence reads: CASSLSGGDEQYF. The CDR3 nucleotides read TGTGCCAGCAGCTTATCAGGGGGCGACGAGCAGTACTTC. The whole variable domain, remainder taken from reference TRBV7-9 and TRBJ2-7, is DTGVSQNPRHKITKRGQNVTFRCDPISEHNRLYWYRQTLGQGPEFLTYFQNEAQLEKSRLLSDRFSAERPKGSFSTLEIQRTEQGDSAMYLCASSLSGGDEQYFGPGTRLTVT.

This chain links TRBV7-2 with TRBJ2-1; 7 bases map to TRBD2. J lost 0 bases, V lost 5 bases, and 4 bases had no gene match. This CDR3 is built from 15 residues. Germline CDR1 and CDR2: SGHTA and FQGNSA. The CDR3 bases are TGTGCCAGCAGCCCCCTAGCGGCCTCCTACAATGAGCAGTTCTTC. Residues: CASSPLAASYNEQFF.